These T cell receptor beta chains were read from a single sample in a study of T cell responses to AZD1222 COVID-19 vaccine. Sequencing was performed with immunoSEQ multiplex PCR; in TCRdb, only in-frame clones are kept and a portion is missing. The data contain over 150,000 clones, roughly nine tenths of them singletons. Sequenced material: peripheral blood, taken on day 0 of AZD1222 vaccination. Every receptor here comes from an adult in good health. The CDR3 runs from the conserved cysteine through the conserved F or W. The D gene is left open where the match is weak. The size of a clone is reported for some rows only, either as once, few or many, or as a class for expanded clones.

J	size	length	V	D	DNA	CDR3
TRBJ2-7	.	14	TRBV30	.	TGTGCCTGGAGTGTATTCGGGACACTCTCCGAGCAGTACTTC	CAWSVFGTLSEQYF
TRBJ1-6	.	15	TRBV9	.	TGTGCCAGCAGCGACGACGGGGTCGGAAATTCACCCCTCCACTTT	CASSDDGVGNSPLHF
TRBJ2-3	.	17	TRBV7-3	TRBD1	TGTGCCAGCAGCAAAGGGACAGGGGCCAAGCGTACTGATACGCAGTATTTT	CASSKGTGAKRTDTQYF
TRBJ1-5	.	17	TRBV7-2	.	TGTGCCAGCAGCTTAGAATGGTTGGGGTTAGGCAATCAGCCCCAGCATTTT	CASSLEWLGLGNQPQHF
TRBJ2-3	.	14	TRBV27	.	TGTGCCAGCAGTTTATCCCGTAGCACAGATACGCAGTATTTT	CASSLSRSTDTQYF
TRBJ2-3	.	17	TRBV24-1	TRBD2	TGTGCCACCAGTGAGATTGTCGAGCGGGGGGGCCCAGATACGCAGTATTTT	CATSEIVERGGPDTQYF
TRBJ1-2	.	12	TRBV27	.	TGTGCCAGCAGTTTTCTCGGGGGAGGCTACACCTTC	CASSFLGGGYTF
TRBJ1-2	.	15	TRBV12-5	.	TGTGCTAGTGGTTTGGACGACAGGCCTAACTATGGCTACACCTTC	CASGLDDRPNYGYTF
TRBJ1-1	once	15	TRBV19	.	TGTGCCAGTAGTATAGGCCCGGCTATGAACACTGAAGCTTTCTTT	CASSIGPAMNTEAFF
TRBJ1-2	.	19	TRBV7-2	TRBD1	TGTGCCAGCAGCCTAATAAACCCGGGACAGGGTAAGCCTAACTATGGCTACACCTTC	CASSLINPGQGKPNYGYTF
TRBJ2-5	.	15	TRBV5-1	.	TGCGCCAGCAGCGACACGGACAGCCCAGAAGAGACCCAGTACTTC	CASSDTDSPEETQYF
TRBJ2-7	.	14	TRBV28	.	TGTGCCAGCAAAATCCGGGAATATGGTTACGAGCAGTACTTC	CASKIREYGYEQYF
TRBJ2-7	.	14	TRBV5-1	.	TGCGCCAGCAGCTTCACCGGGACGGATTACGAGCAGTACTTC	CASSFTGTDYEQYF
TRBJ1-5	.	14	TRBV6-1	.	TGTGCCAGCAGTGAAACAGGAGGATATCAGCCCCAGCATTTT	CASSETGGYQPQHF
TRBJ2-2	.	15	TRBV2	TRBD2	TGTGCCAGCAGTGTTAGGACTAGCGGCCCCGGGGAGCTGTTTTTT	CASSVRTSGPGELFF
TRBJ1-6	.	17	TRBV24-1	.	TGTGCCACCAGTGATTCTATCGGGCGTCGGCGTAATTCACCCCTCCACTTT	CATSDSIGRRRNSPLHF
TRBJ2-7	.	17	TRBV7-2	TRBD2	TGTGCCAGCAACAGAGGGACTAGCGGGGGGCTCGGCTACGAGCAGTACTTC	CASNRGTSGGLGYEQYF
TRBJ2-3	.	10	TRBV2	.	TGTGCCAGCTCCGGGAACCTTCTGTATTTT	CASSGNLLYF
TRBJ1-2	.	14	TRBV25-1	.	TGTGCCAGCAGTGGAGACATCAGATCCTATGGCTACACCTTC	CASSGDIRSYGYTF
TRBJ1-2	.	14	TRBV3-1/TRBV3-2	TRBD1	TGTGCCAGCAGCGGGAGGACAGGTAGCTATGGCTACACCTTC	CASSGRTGSYGYTF
TRBJ2-3	.	14	TRBV4-1	.	TGCGCCAGCAGCCAAGTATTTAGCACAGATACGCAGTATTTT	CASSQVFSTDTQYF
TRBJ1-2	.	11	TRBV27	.	TGTGCCAGCAGTCGGGGGGATGGCTACACCTTC	CASSRGDGYTF
TRBJ2-5	once	13	TRBV28	TRBD2	TGTGCCAGCAAAAGCGGGGGGATAGAGACCCAGTACTTC	CASKSGGIETQYF
TRBJ2-1	.	15	TRBV10-2	TRBD2	TGCGCCAGCACCCTAGCGGGGGGGCAGTACAATGAGCAGTTCTTC	CASTLAGGQYNEQFF
TRBJ1-2	.	10	TRBV20-1	.	TGCAGTGCTAGAGACTATGGCTACACCTTC	CSARDYGYTF
TRBJ2-7	.	11	TRBV10-2	.	TGCGCCAGCAGTGACGGACACGAGCAGTACTTC	CASSDGHEQYF
TRBJ2-5	.	14	TRBV7-7	.	TGTGCTAGCAGCCGTCACAGAGACCAAGAGACCCAGTACTTC	CASSRHRDQETQYF
TRBJ1-1	once	15	TRBV4-1	.	TGCGCCAGCAGCCAAGATCGTTACAGGGACACTGAAGCTTTCTTT	CASSQDRYRDTEAFF
TRBJ2-3	.	16	TRBV28	.	TGTGCCAGCAGTTTAGTTGTCCGGGTGTCGACAGATACGCAGTATTTT	CASSLVVRVSTDTQYF
TRBJ2-2	.	15	TRBV5-8	.	TGTGCCAACCCGCCGGGGGCAGGGGACACCGGGGAGCTGTTTTTT	CANPPGAGDTGELFF
TRBJ1-2	.	14	TRBV11-2	.	TGTGCCAGCAGCTTAGCCGTGCGCAGGGATGGCTACACCTTC	CASSLAVRRDGYTF
TRBJ2-7	.	19	TRBV2	TRBD1	TGTGCCAGCAGTGTCCCGCCGAATTGGACAGGGCCACTTGCCTACGAGCAGTACTTC	CASSVPPNWTGPLAYEQYF
TRBJ2-1	.	14	TRBV9	.	TGTGCCAGCAGCGCACAGGCGGACGAAAATGAGCAGTTCTTC	CASSAQADENEQFF
TRBJ2-2	.	13	TRBV5-8	.	TGTGCCAGCAGCTTCCTAGAAACCGGGGAGCTGTTTTTT	CASSFLETGELFF
TRBJ1-4	.	14	TRBV18	.	TGTGCCAGCTCACCGGTTGTACGGGATGAAAAACTGTTTTTT	CASSPVVRDEKLFF
TRBJ2-3	.	13	TRBV30	.	TGTGCCTGGAGTGAAGGATCATCAGATACGCAGTATTTT	CAWSEGSSDTQYF
TRBJ2-3	.	16	TRBV27	TRBD2	TGTGCCAGCAGTTTAAGGGTAGCGGGGGAAACAGATACGCAGTATTTT	CASSLRVAGETDTQYF
TRBJ2-1	once	16	TRBV9	.	TGTGCCAGCAGCGTAGAGGACACACTAACCTACAATGAGCAGTTCTTC	CASSVEDTLTYNEQFF
TRBJ2-5	.	17	TRBV4-2	.	TGTGCCAGCAGCCAAAAGTCCGGGCAGGGTAGTGGAGAGACCCAGTACTTC	CASSQKSGQGSGETQYF
TRBJ1-1	.	14	TRBV3-1/TRBV3-2	.	TGTGCCAGCAGCCAGGCGGGTATGAACACTGAAGCTTTCTTT	CASSQAGMNTEAFF